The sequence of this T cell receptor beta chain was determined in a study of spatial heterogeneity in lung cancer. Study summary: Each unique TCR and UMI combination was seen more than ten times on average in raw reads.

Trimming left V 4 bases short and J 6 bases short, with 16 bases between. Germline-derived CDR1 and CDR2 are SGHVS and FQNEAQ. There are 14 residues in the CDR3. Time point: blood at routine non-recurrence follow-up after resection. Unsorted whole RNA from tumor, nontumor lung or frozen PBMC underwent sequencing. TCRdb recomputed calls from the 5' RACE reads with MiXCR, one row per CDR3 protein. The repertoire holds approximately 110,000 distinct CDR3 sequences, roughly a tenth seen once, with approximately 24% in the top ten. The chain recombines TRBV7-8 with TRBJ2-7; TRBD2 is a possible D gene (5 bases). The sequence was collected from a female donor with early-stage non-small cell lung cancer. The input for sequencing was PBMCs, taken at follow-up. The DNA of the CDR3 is TGTGCCAGCAGCTCCGAGGGCTTGCCTCGCGAGCAGTACTTC. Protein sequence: CASSSEGLPREQYF. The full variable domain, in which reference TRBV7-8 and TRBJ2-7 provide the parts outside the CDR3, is GAGVSQSPRYKVAKRGQDVALRCDPISGHVSLFWYQQALGQGPEFLTYFQNEAQLDKSGLPSDRFFAERPEGSVSTLKIQRTQQEDSAVYLCASSSEGLPREQYFGPGTRLTVT.